A selection of T cell receptor beta chains follows, all from one sample in a study of regulatory T cells in long-lasting Graves disease. TCRdb itself ran the multiplex PCR reads through MiXCR, one entry per CDR3 protein. The data hold 300,000 to 400,000 distinct CDR3 sequences, with 16% observed a single time. The data were also submitted as part of a second study, on T cells in Graves' hyperthyroidism and ophthalmopathy.

Sequenced here: peripheral blood mononuclear cells (PBMCs), sampled at new diagnosis, from a patient treated with antithyroid drugs. Every receptor here comes from a middle-aged man with Graves disease. Both conserved end residues are part of each CDR3. D genes are given only for firm matches. Clone size, where shown, is once, few, many, or a class for clones that have expanded.

clone size: -; D gene: -; J gene: TRBJ1-2; V gene: TRBV12-3/TRBV12-4; CDR3 protein: CASSPRQSNIYGYTF; CDR3 DNA: TGTGCCAGCAGTCCACGACAGAGTAATATCTATGGCTACACCTTC
clone size: many; D gene: TRBD2; J gene: TRBJ2-7; V gene: TRBV30; CDR3 protein: CAWSSGLEGEQYF; CDR3 DNA: TGTGCCTGGAGTTCAGGACTAGAGGGAGAGCAGTACTTC
clone size: few; D gene: -; J gene: TRBJ2-7; V gene: TRBV20-1; CDR3 protein: CSASQDRLEQYF; CDR3 DNA: TGCAGTGCTAGCCAAGACAGGCTCGAGCAGTACTTC
clone size: many; D gene: -; J gene: TRBJ1-1; V gene: TRBV11-2; CDR3 protein: CASSLQDLNTEAFF; CDR3 DNA: TGTGCCAGCAGCTTACAGGATCTGAACACTGAAGCTTTCTTT
clone size: many; D gene: TRBD2; J gene: TRBJ2-5; V gene: TRBV20-1; CDR3 protein: CSARALAGARETQYF; CDR3 DNA: TGCAGTGCTAGGGCCCTAGCGGGGGCGAGGGAGACCCAGTACTTC
clone size: -; D gene: TRBD1; J gene: TRBJ2-1; V gene: TRBV20-1; CDR3 protein: CSQENRGWNEQFF; CDR3 DNA: TGCAGCCAAGAAAACAGGGGTTGGAATGAGCAGTTCTTC
clone size: many; D gene: -; J gene: TRBJ2-5; V gene: TRBV11-1; CDR3 protein: CASSYNSAQTQYF; CDR3 DNA: TGTGCCAGCAGCTACAACAGTGCGCAGACCCAGTACTTC
clone size: many; D gene: -; J gene: TRBJ2-7; V gene: TRBV5-1; CDR3 protein: CASSPVAGHYEQYF; CDR3 DNA: TGTGCCAGCAGCCCGGTGGCAGGACACTACGAGCAGTACTTC
clone size: many; D gene: -; J gene: TRBJ2-3; V gene: TRBV5-1; CDR3 protein: CASSLGSVPDTQYF; CDR3 DNA: TGCGCCAGCAGCTTGGGTTCAGTTCCAGATACGCAGTATTTT
clone size: many; D gene: -; J gene: TRBJ2-7; V gene: TRBV29-1; CDR3 protein: CSVRRGPNTYEQYF; CDR3 DNA: TGCAGCGTTAGAAGAGGGCCGAACACCTACGAGCAGTACTTC
clone size: many; D gene: -; J gene: TRBJ2-7; V gene: TRBV11-3; CDR3 protein: CASSLSGTADYEQYF; CDR3 DNA: TGTGCCAGCAGCTTGAGTGGGACGGCGGACTACGAGCAGTACTTC
clone size: many; D gene: TRBD2; J gene: TRBJ2-5; V gene: TRBV7-2; CDR3 protein: CASSWTSGVGETQYF; CDR3 DNA: TGTGCCAGCAGCTGGACTAGCGGGGTCGGGGAGACCCAGTACTTC
clone size: -; D gene: TRBD1; J gene: TRBJ2-3; V gene: TRBV18; CDR3 protein: CASSQTTGYSDTQYF; CDR3 DNA: TGTGCCAGCTCCCAGACGACAGGGTATTCAGATACGCAGTATTTT
clone size: -; D gene: -; J gene: TRBJ2-1; V gene: TRBV5-5; CDR3 protein: CASSQQGWAEQFF; CDR3 DNA: TGTGCCAGCAGCCAACAGGGTTGGGCTGAGCAGTTCTTC
clone size: many; D gene: -; J gene: TRBJ1-2; V gene: TRBV6-1; CDR3 protein: CASSEGAYSPIYTF; CDR3 DNA: TGTGCCAGCAGTGAAGGGGCATATTCGCCGATCTACACCTTC
clone size: -; D gene: TRBD2; J gene: TRBJ2-3; V gene: TRBV27; CDR3 protein: CASNFAGGQDTQYF; CDR3 DNA: TGTGCCAGCAACTTTGCGGGGGGGCAAGATACGCAGTATTTT
clone size: few; D gene: -; J gene: TRBJ2-2; V gene: TRBV7-8; CDR3 protein: CASSVRERGGELFF; CDR3 DNA: TGTGCCAGCAGCGTCCGGGAGAGAGGCGGGGAGCTGTTTTTT
clone size: -; D gene: TRBD2; J gene: TRBJ2-7; V gene: TRBV19; CDR3 protein: CASARESSYEQYF; CDR3 DNA: TGTGCCAGTGCGCGGGAGAGCTCCTACGAGCAGTACTTC
clone size: many; D gene: -; J gene: TRBJ1-6; V gene: TRBV20-1; CDR3 protein: CSARPPGTGYSPLHF; CDR3 DNA: TGCAGTGCTAGACCACCCGGGACCGGGTATTCACCCCTCCACTTT
clone size: many; D gene: -; J gene: TRBJ2-1; V gene: TRBV2; CDR3 protein: CASSAEGASYNEQFF; CDR3 DNA: TGTGCCAGCAGCGCCGAGGGTGCCTCCTACAATGAGCAGTTCTTC
clone size: few; D gene: -; J gene: TRBJ1-2; V gene: TRBV5-1; CDR3 protein: CASSLEGDSGGGYGYTF; CDR3 DNA: TGCGCCAGCAGCTTGGAAGGGGACTCCGGGGGTGGCTATGGCTACACCTTC
clone size: -; D gene: -; J gene: TRBJ2-7; V gene: TRBV6-9; CDR3 protein: CASSYGQAGYEQYF; CDR3 DNA: TGTGCCAGCAGTTACGGGCAGGCGGGTTACGAGCAGTACTTC
clone size: many; D gene: -; J gene: TRBJ1-6; V gene: TRBV7-2; CDR3 protein: CASSLTRENNSPLHF; CDR3 DNA: TGTGCCAGCAGCCTCACTCGGGAGAATAATTCACCCCTCCACTTT
clone size: many; D gene: -; J gene: TRBJ1-1; V gene: TRBV6-2/TRBV6-3; CDR3 protein: CASSRLGSRVRGGTEAFF; CDR3 DNA: TGTGCCAGCAGCCGCTTGGGTAGCAGGGTGAGAGGCGGCACTGAAGCTTTCTTT
clone size: few; D gene: TRBD1; J gene: TRBJ2-2; V gene: TRBV10-3; CDR3 protein: CAISRTGGPTNTGELFF; CDR3 DNA: TGTGCCATCAGCCGCACAGGGGGGCCGACGAACACCGGGGAGCTGTTTTTT
clone size: -; D gene: TRBD2; J gene: TRBJ2-3; V gene: TRBV5-4; CDR3 protein: CASSPGTAGGSYTQYF; CDR3 DNA: TGTGCCAGCAGCCCCGGAACTGCGGGGGGATCTTATACGCAGTATTTT
clone size: many; D gene: TRBD1; J gene: TRBJ1-2; V gene: TRBV6-1; CDR3 protein: CASTAHTGTGNGYTF; CDR3 DNA: TGTGCCAGCACCGCTCACACCGGGACAGGGAATGGCTACACCTTC
clone size: many; D gene: TRBD2; J gene: TRBJ2-5; V gene: TRBV20-1; CDR3 protein: CSRGGGQGAQYF; CDR3 DNA: TGCAGCCGCGGGGGGGGGCAAGGGGCCCAGTACTTC
clone size: many; D gene: -; J gene: TRBJ1-5; V gene: TRBV5-6; CDR3 protein: CASSSTDKGNQPQHF; CDR3 DNA: TGTGCCAGCAGCTCGACGGACAAGGGCAATCAGCCCCAGCATTTT
clone size: many; D gene: -; J gene: TRBJ1-5; V gene: TRBV5-1; CDR3 protein: CASSLLPGAFSNQPQHF; CDR3 DNA: TGCGCCAGCAGCTTGTTACCGGGGGCCTTCAGCAATCAGCCCCAGCATTTT
clone size: many; D gene: -; J gene: TRBJ2-7; V gene: TRBV7-2; CDR3 protein: CASSSGISVHEQYF; CDR3 DNA: TGTGCCAGCAGCTCCGGGATTAGCGTACACGAGCAGTACTTC
clone size: many; D gene: -; J gene: TRBJ2-5; V gene: TRBV7-2; CDR3 protein: CASSPPPGGETQYF; CDR3 DNA: TGTGCCAGCAGCCCCCCACCTGGAGGGGAGACCCAGTACTTC
clone size: -; D gene: TRBD2; J gene: TRBJ2-5; V gene: TRBV19; CDR3 protein: CASSRRGRGEETQYF; CDR3 DNA: TGTGCCAGTAGCCGCCGGGGGAGGGGAGAGGAGACCCAGTACTTC
clone size: few; D gene: -; J gene: TRBJ2-5; V gene: TRBV5-1; CDR3 protein: CASSLTWGPSYGETQYF; CDR3 DNA: TGCGCCAGCAGCTTGACGTGGGGCCCCTCATACGGGGAGACCCAGTACTTC
clone size: many; D gene: TRBD2; J gene: TRBJ2-1; V gene: TRBV3-1; CDR3 protein: CASSAGTRSKHEQFF; CDR3 DNA: TGTGCCAGCAGCGCAGGGACTAGGTCGAAACATGAGCAGTTCTTC
clone size: many; D gene: TRBD1; J gene: TRBJ2-7; V gene: TRBV5-1; CDR3 protein: CASSRRAGGFYEQYF; CDR3 DNA: TGCGCCAGCAGCCGAAGAGCAGGGGGTTTCTACGAGCAGTACTTC
clone size: -; D gene: TRBD1; J gene: TRBJ1-3; V gene: TRBV9; CDR3 protein: CASSVDPTGANTIYF; CDR3 DNA: TGTGCCAGCAGCGTAGATCCCACAGGGGCAAACACCATATATTTT
clone size: many; D gene: TRBD1; J gene: TRBJ2-3; V gene: TRBV11-2; CDR3 protein: CASSVDRGGGDTQYF; CDR3 DNA: TGTGCCAGCAGCGTCGACAGGGGAGGAGGAGATACGCAGTATTTT
clone size: many; D gene: -; J gene: TRBJ2-5; V gene: TRBV29-1; CDR3 protein: CSVVGGQETQYF; CDR3 DNA: TGCAGCGTTGTGGGGGGTCAGGAGACCCAGTACTTC
clone size: few; D gene: TRBD1; J gene: TRBJ2-5; V gene: TRBV5-1; CDR3 protein: CASSLGTGSQETQYF; CDR3 DNA: TGCGCCAGCAGCTTGGGGACAGGTTCCCAAGAGACCCAGTACTTC
clone size: -; D gene: TRBD2; J gene: TRBJ2-1; V gene: TRBV5-1; CDR3 protein: CASRPQLAGAYNEQFF; CDR3 DNA: TGCGCCAGCAGACCCCAACTAGCGGGGGCTTACAATGAGCAGTTCTTC
clone size: few; D gene: -; J gene: TRBJ2-2; V gene: TRBV5-5; CDR3 protein: CASSWGRPGTGELLF; CDR3 DNA: TGTGCCAGCAGCTGGGGACGGCCGGGCACCGGGGAGCTGCTTTTT
clone size: -; D gene: -; J gene: TRBJ2-2; V gene: TRBV7-3; CDR3 protein: CASRPQGSNGELFF; CDR3 DNA: TGTGCCAGCAGACCCCAGGGGTCGAACGGGGAGCTGTTTTTT
clone size: many; D gene: -; J gene: TRBJ2-3; V gene: TRBV3-1; CDR3 protein: CASSQGRGGTFGESDTQYF; CDR3 DNA: TGTGCCAGCAGCCAAGGGAGAGGGGGGACGTTTGGAGAGTCAGATACGCAGTATTTT
clone size: many; D gene: TRBD1; J gene: TRBJ2-7; V gene: TRBV2; CDR3 protein: CASSPQKPGTGVYEQYF; CDR3 DNA: TGTGCCAGCAGTCCCCAGAAACCCGGGACAGGGGTATACGAGCAGTACTTC
clone size: few; D gene: TRBD1; J gene: TRBJ2-1; V gene: TRBV12-3/TRBV12-4; CDR3 protein: CASRQGTGHYNEQFF; CDR3 DNA: TGTGCCAGCAGGCAGGGGACAGGGCACTACAATGAGCAGTTCTTC
clone size: -; D gene: TRBD2; J gene: TRBJ2-5; V gene: TRBV10-3; CDR3 protein: CAIGRLAGGSIQETQYF; CDR3 DNA: TGTGCCATCGGGAGGCTAGCGGGAGGGTCTATCCAAGAGACCCAGTACTTC
clone size: few; D gene: -; J gene: TRBJ2-5; V gene: TRBV3-1; CDR3 protein: CASSQVWGAEETQYF; CDR3 DNA: TGTGCCAGCAGCCAAGTCTGGGGGGCGGAAGAGACCCAGTACTTC
clone size: -; D gene: TRBD1; J gene: TRBJ2-7; V gene: TRBV19; CDR3 protein: CASSPHRGLYEQYF; CDR3 DNA: TGTGCCAGTAGTCCTCACAGGGGGCTATACGAGCAGTACTTC
clone size: many; D gene: TRBD1; J gene: TRBJ2-3; V gene: TRBV29-1; CDR3 protein: CSVEDPGDRDNTDTQYF; CDR3 DNA: TGCAGCGTTGAAGACCCCGGGGACAGGGATAACACAGATACGCAGTATTTT
clone size: -; D gene: -; J gene: TRBJ2-3; V gene: TRBV10-3; CDR3 protein: CAITDYTDTQYF; CDR3 DNA: TGTGCCATCACCGACTACACAGATACGCAGTATTTT
clone size: many; D gene: TRBD2; J gene: TRBJ2-1; V gene: TRBV12-3/TRBV12-4; CDR3 protein: CASKAGASYNEQFF; CDR3 DNA: TGTGCCAGCAAAGCGGGGGCCTCCTACAATGAGCAGTTCTTC
clone size: -; D gene: -; J gene: TRBJ1-6; V gene: TRBV18; CDR3 protein: CASSRGLTYNSPLHF; CDR3 DNA: TGTGCCAGCTCACGAGGCCTTACTTATAATTCACCCCTCCACTTT